This is a list of T cell receptor beta chains from one sample in a study of blood T cell repertoires in COVID-19. Generated by immunoSEQ multiplex PCR, the TCRdb table keeps only in-frame clones and is missing some. This sample has about 110,000 clones, with approximately 82% found just once. The sequenced sample consisted of peripheral blood. The origin of the receptors is a woman aged 60-70 years with acute or convalescent COVID-19. CDR3s include the opening cysteine and the closing phenylalanine or tryptophan. A clone size is listed for some rows: how often the clone was seen (once, few, many), or a class if it is expanded.

v_call	clone_size	j_call	cdr3_aa
TRBV24-1	-	TRBJ2-5	CATTDSQGQGTQYF
TRBV15	-	TRBJ1-5	CATSRVGQTSNQPQHF
TRBV7-9	few	TRBJ2-7	CASSLETGNEQYF
TRBV6-2/TRBV6-3	-	TRBJ1-5	CASSLAHSNQPQHF
TRBV5-4	once	TRBJ2-7	CASSLPGSSYEQYF
TRBV3-1/TRBV3-2	few	TRBJ2-7	CASSPSGTSYEQYF
TRBV5-1	-	TRBJ2-4	CASSRLAGGIQYF
TRBV5-1	-	TRBJ1-1	CASSIDSSSTEAFF
TRBV20-1	-	TRBJ2-1	CSARGAGGNYEQFF
TRBV19	medium-sized	TRBJ2-1	CASNSDSEQFF
TRBV12-3/TRBV12-4	-	TRBJ1-1	CATNKGVDTEAFF
TRBV28	-	TRBJ2-7	CATRGTGSYEQYF
TRBV7-2	-	TRBJ2-7	CASSGRTGVEYEQYF
TRBV5-1	-	TRBJ2-5	CASSFQTSSRLETQYF
TRBV18	-	TRBJ1-1	CASSLQGHTEAFF
TRBV6-6	-	TRBJ2-7	CASSSLGQITYEQYF
TRBV4-2	once	TRBJ1-4	CASSLSQQQGQANEKLFF
TRBV15	once	TRBJ2-3	CATSRSGTGVTDTQYF
TRBV5-5	-	TRBJ1-1	CASSVTGYTEAFF
TRBV5-6	-	TRBJ2-3	CASGGPDLPHF
TRBV27	-	TRBJ1-6	CASSEAGVNSPLHF
TRBV10-3	-	TRBJ1-2	CAISPRQGEANYGYTF
TRBV5-1	-	TRBJ2-2	CASSRHNTGELFF
TRBV18	-	TRBJ2-2	CASSQQVEGELFF
TRBV28	-	TRBJ1-6	CASSLPGTSPLHF
TRBV20-1	-	TRBJ2-3	CSARRADTQYF
TRBV6-2/TRBV6-3	-	TRBJ2-1	CASSPRAGGPDEQFF
TRBV28	-	TRBJ1-2	CASIAGGDHGYTF
TRBV28	-	TRBJ2-1	CASRVPYGGEQFF
TRBV6-6	-	TRBJ2-2	CASSYSGVGELFF
TRBV18	once	TRBJ2-2	CASSPLESGELFF
TRBV7-3	-	TRBJ1-5	CASSQGADQPQHF
TRBV7-2	-	TRBJ2-5	CASSPEGGHSPQYF
TRBV9	once	TRBJ2-3	CASSPGVAGGASDTQYF
TRBV28	-	TRBJ1-2	CASRSGGASSYGYTF
TRBV5-6	-	TRBJ1-4	CASSWGTGSEKLFF
TRBV9	-	TRBJ2-3	CASSLSGGGSDTQYF
TRBV30	-	TRBJ1-2	CAWTGGNYGYTF
TRBV28	-	TRBJ2-1	CASSLLAGGRFYNEQFF
TRBV24-1	-	TRBJ1-2	CATSDFDQGGYGYTF
TRBV10-3	-	TRBJ1-1	CAISETGGTEAFF
TRBV7-9	-	TRBJ2-1	CASSFGTTSYNEQFF
TRBV19	-	TRBJ1-4	CASRTTTTNEKLFF
TRBV3-1/TRBV3-2	-	TRBJ2-1	CAILGLAGVRQFF
TRBV12-3/TRBV12-4	-	TRBJ1-1	CASSLQGNTEAFF
TRBV24-1	-	TRBJ2-5	CATSDSGLAGDVQYF
TRBV28	-	TRBJ1-4	CASSRRGGVEKLFF
TRBV4-3	many	TRBJ2-1	CASSQGGSSYNEQFF
TRBV10-3	-	TRBJ2-1	CASHPGGTYNEQFF
TRBV28	-	TRBJ2-1	CASRGQTSGNYNEQFF
TRBV5-6	-	TRBJ1-1	CASITTKQGRLTEAFF
TRBV28	-	-	CASSWTALGELFF
TRBV28	-	TRBJ1-5	CASSRQGQPQHF
TRBV4-2	-	TRBJ2-1	CASSPMSTSLHNEQFF
TRBV27	-	TRBJ2-3	CASSPLGRGDTDTQYF
TRBV30	-	TRBJ2-5	CAWSVGSGGEGETQYF
TRBV5-1	-	TRBJ1-1	CASSLESRNTEAFF